A selection of T cell receptor beta chains follows, all from one sample in a study of cytomegalovirus exposure and HLA in healthy donors. The repertoire was sequenced with immunoSEQ multiplex PCR; TCRdb's copy has only in-frame clones and lacks some. The sample comprises about 190,000 clones, 70% to 75% of which are singletons, and under 5% rests with the top ten. The sample was PBMCs. These TCRs come from a man aged 25 to 40 in good health and CMV-seropositive. The CDR3 runs from the conserved cysteine through the conserved F or W. Each record gives: CDR3 protein, CDR3 DNA, J gene, clone size, V gene, D gene. A D gene is named only where the DNA matches it firmly. Only part of the rows carry a size: once, few, many, or a class if the clone is expanded.

CASSLFGTGEFNF TGTGCCAGCAGCTTATTCGGGACAGGGGAATTTAACTTC TRBJ2-7 NA TRBV7-2 TRBD1
CASSLAGQGASGANVLTF TGTGCCAGCAGCTTGGCTGGACAGGGGGCCTCTGGGGCCAACGTCCTGACTTTC TRBJ2-6 NA TRBV5-4 TRBD1
CASSKTSGGIETQYF TGTGCCAGTAGTAAGACTAGCGGGGGGATCGAGACCCAGTACTTC TRBJ2-5 few TRBV19 TRBD2
CASSYSDGDGRGQYF TGTGCCAGCAGTTACTCGGATGGGGACGGGCGGGGGCAGTACTTC TRBJ2-7 NA TRBV6-5 NA
CASSWTSGGAEQYF TGTGCCAGCAGCTGGACTAGCGGGGGGGCCGAGCAGTACTTC TRBJ2-7 NA TRBV7-2 TRBD2
CASRGPASPGNIQYF TGTGCCAGCAGAGGACCTGCCAGCCCGGGGAACATTCAGTACTTC TRBJ2-4 NA TRBV2 NA
CASSFLAGVERETQYF TGTGCCAGCAGCTTTCTAGCGGGAGTGGAGAGAGAGACCCAGTACTTC TRBJ2-5 NA TRBV5-6 TRBD2
CASSYTGFMNTEAFF TGTGCCAGCAGTTATACAGGGTTTATGAACACTGAAGCTTTCTTT TRBJ1-1 NA TRBV6-5 NA
CSVVQGADGYTF TGCAGCGTCGTACAGGGGGCGGATGGCTACACCTTC TRBJ1-2 NA TRBV29-1 TRBD1
CSVAGRGPPNEKLFF TGCAGCGTTGCGGGCAGGGGGCCTCCCAATGAAAAACTGTTTTTT TRBJ1-4 NA TRBV29-1 TRBD1
CAWRTGGYEQYF TGTGCCTGGAGGACTGGTGGGTACGAGCAGTACTTC TRBJ2-7 NA TRBV30 NA
CASSYSGTGTYEQYF TGTGCCAGCAGCTACTCCGGGACAGGGACCTACGAGCAGTACTTC TRBJ2-7 NA TRBV5-6 TRBD1
CALTRGGTEAFF TGTGCCTTGACTAGGGGGGGCACTGAAGCTTTCTTT TRBJ1-1 NA TRBV30 NA
CASSWGELADAYEQYF TGTGCCAGCAGCTGGGGGGAACTAGCGGATGCCTACGAGCAGTACTTC TRBJ2-7 NA TRBV7-9 TRBD2
CASSPRGPEDSYEQYF TGTGCCAGCTCACCAAGAGGGCCAGAAGACTCCTACGAGCAGTACTTC TRBJ2-7 NA TRBV18 NA
CASSAAGTYGYTF TGTGCCAGCAGTGCGGCGGGGACCTATGGCTACACCTTC TRBJ1-2 NA TRBV2 NA
CASSLDSGQRGYTF TGTGCCAGCAGCTTGGACAGCGGCCAGAGGGGCTACACCTTC TRBJ1-2 NA TRBV7-3 NA
CASRLSTRRGFTGELFF TGTGCCAGCAGACTAAGTACCCGCAGGGGATTCACCGGGGAGCTGTTTTTT TRBJ2-2 few TRBV5-6 NA
CASSPRPGAYNEQFF TGTGCCAGCAGCCCCAGGCCAGGGGCCTACAATGAGCAGTTCTTC TRBJ2-1 NA TRBV7-9 NA
CASSYLAGSTGELFF TGTGCCAGCAGCTACCTAGCGGGGAGCACCGGGGAGCTGTTTTTT TRBJ2-2 NA TRBV5-4 TRBD2
CASSEYLTSGGTYNEQFF TGTGCCAGCAGTGAATATCTGACTAGCGGGGGTACCTACAATGAGCAGTTCTTC TRBJ2-1 NA TRBV25-1 TRBD2
CAWSVQHPNTEAFF TGTGCCTGGAGTGTACAACACCCGAACACTGAAGCTTTCTTT TRBJ1-1 NA TRBV30 NA
CASSPLRTVDNEQFF TGTGCCAGCAGCCCACTCCGGACAGTGGACAATGAGCAGTTCTTC TRBJ2-1 NA TRBV7-6 NA
CASSSGQGDIEKLFF TGTGCCAGCTCATCTGGACAGGGGGATATCGAAAAACTGTTTTTT TRBJ1-4 NA TRBV18 TRBD1
CASTYRTSGSHEQYF TGTGCCAGCACCTACAGGACTAGCGGGAGCCACGAGCAGTACTTC TRBJ2-7 NA TRBV6-5 TRBD2
CASSVRDREHGYTF TGTGCCAGCAGCGTCCGGGACAGGGAACATGGCTACACCTTC TRBJ1-2 once TRBV21-1 NA
CASSVGHRAGTEAFF TGTGCCAGCAGCGTAGGTCACAGGGCTGGAACTGAAGCTTTCTTT TRBJ1-1 NA TRBV9 NA
CASRSGQGAPKVSYEQYF TGTGCCAGCAGATCGGGACAGGGGGCCCCCAAGGTCTCCTACGAGCAGTACTTC TRBJ2-7 NA TRBV28 TRBD1
CASSPGTASGNTIYF TGTGCCAGTAGTCCAGGGACAGCCTCTGGAAACACCATATATTTT TRBJ1-3 NA TRBV19 TRBD1
CASSPSRALNTEAFF TGTGCCAGCAGCCCCAGTAGAGCGTTGAACACTGAAGCTTTCTTT TRBJ1-1 few TRBV7-9 NA
CASSLVRQETQYF TGTGCCAGCAGCTTAGTTCGGCAAGAGACCCAGTACTTC TRBJ2-5 NA TRBV7-8 NA
CASSPSGSSNQPQHF TGTGCCAGCAGTCCCTCCGGGTCTAGCAATCAGCCCCAGCATTTT TRBJ1-5 NA TRBV27 NA
CASSSQGLNQPQHF TGTGCCAGTAGTTCACAGGGACTAAATCAGCCCCAGCATTTT TRBJ1-5 NA TRBV19 NA
CASSPPGGSGLRNTEAFF TGTGCCAGCTCACCACCGGGGGGTTCAGGGTTAAGGAACACTGAAGCTTTCTTT TRBJ1-1 NA TRBV18 NA
CASSLDQGVETQYF TGCGCCAGCAGCTTGGACCAGGGGGTGGAGACCCAGTACTTC TRBJ2-5 once TRBV5-1 TRBD1
CASSLTSAYNEQFF TGTGCCAGCAGCTTAACTAGCGCCTACAATGAGCAGTTCTTC TRBJ2-1 NA TRBV7-3 NA
CASNPQGAGANVLTF TGTGCCAGCAACCCACAGGGGGCGGGGGCCAACGTCCTGACTTTC TRBJ2-6 NA TRBV2 TRBD1
CASSLNRDRAYEQYF TGTGCCAGCAGCTTAAACCGGGACAGAGCCTACGAGCAGTACTTC TRBJ2-7 NA TRBV11-2 TRBD1
CASSPTSGSSGELFF TGTGCCAGCTCACCGACTAGCGGGAGTTCCGGGGAGCTGTTTTTT TRBJ2-2 NA TRBV18 TRBD2
CASSLGASGVPTDTQYF TGTGCCAGCAGCTTAGGGGCTAGCGGGGTACCCACAGATACGCAGTATTTT TRBJ2-3 NA TRBV7-6 TRBD2
CASSRSDTGELFF TGTGCCAGCAGCCGCTCGGACACCGGGGAGCTGTTTTTT TRBJ2-2 NA TRBV7-3 NA
CASSVEGDEQFF TGTGCCAGCAGCGTCGAGGGCGATGAGCAGTTCTTC TRBJ2-1 few TRBV9 NA
CASSPSGTGNYGYTF TGTGCCAGTAGTCCTTCCGGGACAGGGAACTATGGCTACACCTTC TRBJ1-2 NA TRBV19 TRBD1
CATSLDREDQPQHF TGTGCCACCAGCCTTGACAGGGAAGATCAGCCCCAGCATTTT TRBJ1-5 NA TRBV15 TRBD1
CAWSPRAGGIRGEQFF TGTGCCTGGAGTCCCCGCGCAGGGGGCATAAGGGGTGAGCAGTTCTTC TRBJ2-1 few TRBV30 TRBD1
CAWSVPSGGAGEQYF TGTGCCTGGAGTGTACCTAGCGGGGGGGCGGGAGAGCAGTACTTC TRBJ2-7 NA TRBV30 TRBD2
CASSSTRGTSGTDTQYF TGCGCCAGCAGCTCCACAAGGGGGACTAGCGGGACAGATACGCAGTATTTT TRBJ2-3 NA TRBV5-1 TRBD2
CAWAGTGRTYEQYF TGTGCCTGGGCAGGGACAGGGCGTACCTACGAGCAGTACTTC TRBJ2-7 NA TRBV30 TRBD1
CSVESGLNTEAFF TGCAGCGTTGAATCAGGGTTGAACACTGAAGCTTTCTTT TRBJ1-1 NA TRBV29-1 NA
CASSLGGSRGLRETQYF TGTGCCAGCAGCTTGGGAGGGTCACGAGGGTTGAGGGAGACCCAGTACTTC TRBJ2-5 NA TRBV5-4 NA
CASRGARANSPLHF TGTGCCAGCAGAGGCGCCAGGGCCAATTCACCCCTCCACTTT TRBJ1-6 NA TRBV6-5 NA
CASSLEGVGNQPQHF TGTGCCAGCAGCTTAGAGGGGGTGGGAAATCAGCCCCAGCATTTT TRBJ1-5 NA TRBV7-2 NA
CASSNQEAATQYF TGTGCCAGCAGCAACCAGGAGGCCGCGACCCAGTACTTC TRBJ2-5 NA TRBV7-2 NA
CASSRGIRVAGNTIYF TGTGCCAGCAGCCGCGGAATACGGGTGGCTGGAAACACCATATATTTT TRBJ1-3 NA TRBV5-8 NA
CAWSRGGINTEAFF TGTGCCTGGAGTCGGGGGGGTATAAACACTGAAGCTTTCTTT TRBJ1-1 NA TRBV30 NA
CASSQESSGLSSYEQYF TGTGCCAGCAGCCAAGAGTCTAGCGGGTTGAGCTCCTACGAGCAGTACTTC TRBJ2-7 NA TRBV4-2 TRBD2
CASSEDAGGDYNEQFF TGTGCCAGCAGTGAGGACGCAGGGGGCGATTACAATGAGCAGTTCTTC TRBJ2-1 NA TRBV6-1 TRBD1
CASSSRTSTYEQYF TGTGCCAGCAGCTCCCGGACTAGTACCTACGAGCAGTACTTC TRBJ2-7 NA TRBV7-2 TRBD2
CASSALTGEDQPQHF TGTGCCAGCAGCGCCCTGACAGGGGAGGATCAGCCCCAGCATTTT TRBJ1-5 NA TRBV5-6 TRBD1
CASSTGTSGKEQFF TGTGCCAGCAGCACCGGGACTAGCGGCAAGGAGCAGTTCTTC TRBJ2-1 NA TRBV7-3 TRBD2